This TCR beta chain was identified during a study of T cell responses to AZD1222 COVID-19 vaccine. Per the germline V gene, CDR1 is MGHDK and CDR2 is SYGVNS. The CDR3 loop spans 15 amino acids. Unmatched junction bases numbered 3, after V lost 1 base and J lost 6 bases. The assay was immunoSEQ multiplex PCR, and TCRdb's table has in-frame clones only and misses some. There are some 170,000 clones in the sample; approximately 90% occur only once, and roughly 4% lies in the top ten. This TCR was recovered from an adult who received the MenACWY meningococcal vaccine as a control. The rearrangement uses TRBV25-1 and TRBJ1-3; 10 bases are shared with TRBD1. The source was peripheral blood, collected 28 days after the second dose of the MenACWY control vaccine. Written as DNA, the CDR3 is TGTGCCAGCAGTGAATTCGGGACAGGGGAAAACACCATATATTTT. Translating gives CASSEFGTGENTIYF.